These 18 T cell receptor beta chains came from one sample sequenced in a study of blood T cell repertoires in COVID-19. Produced via immunoSEQ multiplex PCR; TCRdb's table is partial and in-frame only. The sample shows approximately 300,000 clones, just over 85% of them seen only once. Sequencing input: PBMCs or T cells enriched from blood (not recorded which). Receptors originate from a man aged 25 to 45 who had recovered from COVID-19.

This chain uses TRBV5-8 with TRBJ1-2; D gene unclear. CDR1 is SGHTS, CDR2 YDEGEE, per germline. The V end lost 7 bases, the J end lost 2 bases, and 12 bases lay between the germline ends. The CDR3 length is 13 residues. The CDR3 DNA reads as TGTGCCAGCGCGGACTCTAGCAACTATGGCTACACCTTC. Translation gives CASADSSNYGYTF.

This clone was recorded only once. The chain is built from TRBV6-5 and TRBJ2-7; 8 positions match TRBD1. With V trimmed by 9 bases and J by 2 bases, 6 bases remained unmatched. The length of the CDR3 is 13 residues. Germline V gene data show CDR1 as MNHEY and CDR2 as SVGAGI. CDR3 nucleotide sequence: TGTGCCAGTCGCCGGGACAGGACCTACGAGCAGTACTTC. Amino acids: CASRRDRTYEQYF.

This clone was counted once. The V call is TRBV4-1, the J call TRBJ2-1; maybe TRBD2 (5 bases). Trimming left V 0 bases short and J 0 bases short, with 9 bases between. Germline assignment: CDR1 MGHRA and CDR2 YSYEKL. This CDR3 is 16 amino acids long. In nucleotides, the CDR3 is TGCGCCAGCAGCCAAGATTCGGAGGCCTCCTACAATGAGCAGTTCTTC. It is translated as CASSQDSEASYNEQFF.

CDR3 DNA sequence: TGTGCCAGCAGAGCCGGGACTCAAACCTACGAGCAGTACTTC. Translated: CASRAGTQTYEQYF. The rearrangement joins TRBV7-9 to TRBJ2-7; tentative D call: TRBD2 (6 bases). Trimming took 6 bases from V and 2 from J, leaving 14 bases between them. CDR1 SEHNR and CDR2 FQNEAQ come from the germline V gene (reference sequence). CDR3 size: 14 residues.

The chain employs TRBV5-4 and TRBJ1-2, with 11 positions matching TRBD1. The trim removed 4 bases at V and 0 bases at J, leaving 5 bases unmatched. Germline CDR1 and CDR2: SGHNT and YYREEE (reference sequence). There are 16 residues in the CDR3. CDR3 region: CASSPGQGVTNYGYTF. The CDR3 region has the DNA TGTGCCAGCAGCCCGGGACAGGGGGTTACTAACTATGGCTACACCTTC.

V and J are TRBV5-6 and TRBJ1-2, with 8 bases aligning to TRBD1. CDR3 length equals 13 residues. The J segment lost 8 bases and the V segment lost 4 bases, leaving 7 bases of the junction unmatched. From germline, CDR1 is SGHDT and CDR2 YYEEEE. The CDR3 DNA reads TGTGCCAGCAGCGAGCAGGGGGCAGAGGGCTACACCTTC. The encoded protein is CASSEQGAEGYTF.

This rearrangement joins TRBV6-4 to TRBJ1-2; maybe TRBD1 (6 bases). Germline values: CDR1 MRHNA, CDR2 SNTAGT. CDR3 length: 14 amino acids. V dropped 3 bases and J dropped 7 bases, with 15 bases sitting between them. In nucleotides, the CDR3 is TGTGCCAGCAGTGAACCCGGGACAACTAGTGGCTACACCTTC. This sequence encodes CASSEPGTTSGYTF.

V is TRBV5-6 and J is TRBJ1-6; D gene ambiguous. Germline V gene lookup returns CDR1 SGHDT and CDR2 YYEEEE. The CDR3 sequence is 11 residues long. V was trimmed by 2 bases and J by 15 bases, leaving 9 bases between them. The CDR3 DNA reads as TGTGCCAGCAGCTTCGGTTCCGGCCTCCACTTT. Its protein product is CASSFGSGLHF.

J is TRBJ2-7 and V is TRBV10-3, with TRBD1 as a possible D gene (6 bases). The CDR3 extends over 11 amino acids. CDR1 and CDR2 (germline): ENHRY, SYGVKD. The CDR3 DNA reads TGTGCATCCTCACAGGGTAGCGAGCAGTACTTC. Its translation is CASSQGSEQYF.

The V gene is TRBV10-2, the J gene TRBJ2-1; 12 nucleotides line up with TRBD2. V lost 5 bases and J lost 6; bases outside the gene matches: 8. This CDR3 is built from 16 residues. Germline CDR1 and CDR2: WSHSY and SAAADI. CDR3 in amino acids: CASSSGLAGARNEQFF. The CDR3 DNA reads TGCGCCAGCAGTTCGGGACTAGCGGGCGCGCGCAATGAGCAGTTCTTC.

Here the CDR3 reads CASSLRTSYSNEQFF. In DNA, the CDR3 is TGCGCCAGCAGCTTAAGGACTAGTTACTCCAATGAGCAGTTCTTC. This sequence joins TRBV5-1 and TRBJ2-1; 7 nucleotides agree with TRBD2. This CDR3 has 15 amino acids. Germline loops: CDR1 SGHRS, CDR2 YFSETQ. Losses at the gene ends were 2 bases for V and 6 bases for J; bases not matched to a gene: 8.

V gene TRBV20-1 combines with J gene TRBJ2-1; TRBD2 agrees at 9 bases. The germline V gene has CDR1 DFQATT and CDR2 SNEGSKA (reference sequence). J was trimmed by 9 bases and V by 3 bases; bases with no gene match: 12. The CDR3 loop spans 15 amino acids. The chain's CDR3 is CSASAVAGARGEQFF. The DNA for the CDR3 is TGCAGTGCTAGTGCGGTAGCGGGGGCTAGGGGTGAGCAGTTCTTC.

J is TRBJ1-3 and V is TRBV21-1; the table's D call, TRBD1, was not checked against the DNA. TRBV21-1 is tagged as a pseudogene. CDR3 length: 24 amino acids. The CDR3: CASSSKEGDRDRGSGAVGGNTIYF. CDR3 nucleotide sequence: TGTGCCAGCAGCAGTAAAGAAGGAGACCGGGACAGGGGTTCGGGTGCTGTCGGTGGAAACACCATATATTTT.

This chain connects TRBV6-5 to TRBJ2-1; D is undetermined. Germline CDR1 is MNHEY and CDR2 is SVGAGI. The V end lost 4 bases, the J end lost 8 bases, and 9 bases lay between the germline ends. This CDR3 comprises 12 residues. CDR3 region: CASSSDGDEQFF. CDR3 in DNA: TGTGCCAGCAGTTCCGACGGAGATGAGCAGTTCTTC.

This chain uses TRBV5-4 with TRBJ1-2; 7 nucleotides agree with TRBD1. The V gene end was trimmed by 4 bases and the J gene end by 3 bases; junction bases not matched to a gene: 3. Germline V gene data show CDR1 as SGHNT and CDR2 as YYREEE (reference sequence). This CDR3 spans 13 amino acids. CDR3 bases: TGTGCCAGCAGCCCAGACAGGGACTATGGCTACACCTTC. Its translation: CASSPDRDYGYTF.

This rearrangement joins TRBV2 to TRBJ1-1, with 7 bases aligning to TRBD1. Germline V lookup: CDR1 SNHLY, CDR2 FYNNEI. After removal of 4 bases from V and 4 bases from J, the junction contained 3 bases not matched to a gene. CDR3 length: 13 residues. CDR3 bases: TGTGCCAGCAGTGCGGCAGGGGGCACTGAAGCTTTCTTT. It is translated as CASSAAGGTEAFF.

The rearrangement uses TRBV9 and TRBJ2-7; 9 bases align to TRBD2. Germline V gene sequence: CDR1 SGDLS, CDR2 YYNGEE. J gave up 3 bases and V 0 bases, and 4 bases lay outside the gene matches. CDR3 size: 15 residues. The CDR3 loop is CASSVGLAGLYEQYF. CDR3 nucleotide sequence: TGTGCCAGCAGCGTAGGCCTAGCGGGACTCTACGAGCAGTACTTC. Drawing the rest from reference TRBV9 and TRBJ2-7, the complete variable domain is DSGVTQTPKHLITATGQRVTLRCSPRSGDLSVYWYQQSLDQGLQFLIQYYNGEERAKGNILERFSAQQFPDLHSELNLSSLELGDSALYFCASSVGLAGLYEQYFGPGTRLTVT.

V usage is TRBV27 and J usage is TRBJ2-1; D is uncertain. Between the trimmed V and J ends, which lost 6 bases and 10 bases, there was a span of 16 bases. Germline CDR1 is MNHEY and CDR2 is SMNVEV (reference sequence). This CDR3 is 13 amino acids long. The CDR3 here is CASSSANLQEQFF. The CDR3 nucleotides read TGTGCCAGCAGCTCCGCAAACCTACAGGAGCAGTTCTTC.